Following are 11 T cell receptor beta chains from one sample sequenced in a study of T cells after yellow fever vaccination (dated by TCRdb to about 2019). According to the study, the label for this sample's treatment or condition signals: live attenuated yellow fever vaccine strain. The library was generated by 5' RACE. The sequencer listed for this sample is Illumina NovaSeq 6000. Clones were called with MiXCR by TCRdb after fastp trimmed the public reads at Q25, and only in-frame beta chains were retained. Rows are combined by CDR3 protein, so each entry shows the most common genes and DNA. This sample comprises 300,000 to 350,000 distinct CDR3 sequences, 3% to 4.5% of them detected only once. Of the sample, approximately 24% falls within the top ten clones. The sequences come from PBMCs, collected 5 days after the yellow fever booster vaccination. Receptor source: a man younger than 35 who received the YFV17D yellow fever vaccine.

The chain joins TRBV20-1 to TRBJ1-4; tentative D call: TRBD1 (5 bases). V lost 5 bases to trimming and J lost 5 bases, with 21 bases between them. Germline V gene lookup returns CDR1 DFQATT and CDR2 SNEGSKA (reference sequence). This CDR3 region has 16 residues. CDR3 region: CSALLWTGARNEKLFF. CDR3 DNA sequence: TGCAGTGCTTTACTATGGACCGGGGCGCGCAATGAAAAACTGTTTTTT.

The genes are TRBV27 and TRBJ2-3; maybe TRBD1 (6 bases). Germline CDR1 is MNHEY and CDR2 is SMNVEV (reference sequence). V lost 2 bases and J 5 bases, leaving 14 bases between the germline ends. CDR3 size: 15 residues. CDR3 nucleotides: TGTGCCAGCAGTTTACTTCCCCAAGGGGGAGATACGCAGTATTTT. It yields the protein CASSLLPQGGDTQYF.

This clonotype was seen repeatedly, ten times or more. This chain joins TRBV4-1 and TRBJ2-1; D uncertain. CDR3 length: 14 residues. CDR1 and CDR2 from the germline V gene are MGHRA and YSYEKL. V was shortened by 4 bases and J by 5 bases, with 12 bases between the two germline ends. Here the CDR3 reads CASSPRRTDNEQFF. CDR3 DNA: TGCGCCAGCAGCCCACGCCGGACCGACAATGAGCAGTTCTTC.

This clonotype was detected many times. The chain combines TRBV20-1 with TRBJ2-7; D gene uncertain. This CDR3 has 13 residues. CDR1 and CDR2 from the germline V gene are DFQATT and SNEGSKA (reference sequence). The ends were cut back, 4 bases at V and 0 bases at J, with 10 bases in the middle. The CDR3 reads CSATPADSYEQYV. In DNA form, the CDR3 reads TGCAGTGCTACCCCCGCGGACTCCTACGAGCAGTACGTC.

This clonotype has only a few counts. The V call is TRBV5-5, the J call TRBJ2-2, with D unresolved. This CDR3 has 12 residues. Germline V gene sequence: CDR1 SGHKS, CDR2 YYEKEE (reference sequence). V lost 1 base and J 8 bases, leaving 6 bases between the germline ends. The CDR3 bases are TGTGCCAGCAGCTTGTTAGAGGGGGAGCTGTTTTTT. Translating gives CASSLLEGELFF.

This clonotype came up many times. The V and J genes are TRBV7-2 and TRBJ1-6; 8 bases line up with TRBD1. Trimming cost V 2 bases and J 10 bases; bases outside gene matches: 7. CDR3 length equals 15 residues. Germline-derived CDR1 and CDR2 are SGHTA and FQGNSA. CDR3 protein: CASSLTGTGASPLHF. CDR3 coding DNA: TGTGCCAGCAGCTTAACCGGGACAGGTGCCTCACCCCTCCACTTT.

This clonotype came up many times. The J gene is TRBJ1-2, the V gene TRBV20-1; D perhaps matches TRBD1 (5 bases). This CDR3 is 13 amino acids long. Per germline, CDR1 DFQATT and CDR2 SNEGSKA (reference sequence). The V end lost 3 bases, the J end lost 5 bases, and 13 bases lay between the germline ends. The CDR3 protein is CSASYGGEYGYTF. Written as DNA, the CDR3 is TGCAGTGCTAGTTATGGGGGGGAATATGGCTACACCTTC.

The chain recombines TRBV6-6 with TRBJ1-2, with 12 bases identical to TRBD1. The germline V gene has CDR1 MNHNY and CDR2 SVGAGI (reference sequence). This CDR3 has 16 amino acids. Losses at the gene ends were 5 bases for V and 4 bases for J; bases not matched to a gene: 8. CDR3: CASSPGQGAHGYGYTF. CDR3 nucleotide sequence: TGTGCCAGCAGTCCGGGACAGGGGGCCCATGGCTATGGCTACACCTTC.

This clonotype was detected a few times. The chain carries TRBV7-3 and TRBJ2-5, with 7 bases fitting TRBD2. CDR3 length: 14 amino acids. V shed 0 bases and J 3 bases; nucleotides not matched to a gene: 1. The germline CDR1 and CDR2 sequences are SGHTA and FQGTGA. DNA of the CDR3: TGTGCCAGCAGCTTAACGGGGAGGGAAGAGACCCAGTACTTC. Translating gives CASSLTGREETQYF.

This clonotype was counted only a few times. This chain uses TRBV6-5 with TRBJ2-3, with D tentatively TRBD2 (5 bases). CDR1 is MNHEY and CDR2 is SVGAGI in the germline V gene. The V gene lost 1 base and the J gene lost 0 bases, with 11 bases spanning the gap. CDR3 length: 16 residues. The CDR3 DNA follows: TGTGCCAGCAGTTACTTGAGCGGACGAAGCACAGATACGCAGTATTTT. It translates to CASSYLSGRSTDTQYF.

V and J are TRBV20-1 and TRBJ1-6, with unresolved D. This CDR3 is built from 17 residues. The germline V and J ends were trimmed by 0 bases and 0 bases, with 12 bases remaining between them. Per the germline V gene, CDR1 is DFQATT and CDR2 is SNEGSKA (reference sequence). The CDR3 DNA follows: TGCAGTGCTAGAGATCCCCGTTCGGACTCCTATAATTCACCCCTCCACTTT. As protein: CSARDPRSDSYNSPLHF.